This T cell receptor beta chain was obtained from a study of blood T cell repertoires in COVID-19. Study in general: COVID-19 samples, acute and convalescent, were from the United States, Italy and Spain.

Profiled with immunoSEQ multiplex PCR; TCRdb holds only in-frame clones, not every one. The table has hundreds of thousands of clones, 65% to 90% seen once; the top ten hold around 5.5%. Germline V gives CDR1 GTSNPN, CDR2 SVGIG (reference sequence). The J segment lost 5 bases and the V segment lost 3 bases, leaving 1 base of the junction unmatched. The CDR3 loop spans 12 amino acids. The rearrangement links TRBV30 to TRBJ2-1, with 7 bases fitting TRBD2. Sequenced material: peripheral blood. This clonotype originated in a man over 45 with active or convalescent COVID-19. The CDR3 DNA follows: TGTGCCTGGAGCCTAGCGGACAATGAGCAGTTCTTC. Amino acid sequence: CAWSLADNEQFF.